This paragraph covers one T cell receptor (beta chain) sequence. The source of the sample is a study of blood T cell repertoires in COVID-19. Losses at the gene ends were 4 bases for V and 2 bases for J; bases not matched to a gene: 10. The CDR3 spans 16 residues. Germline V gene sequence: CDR1 SGHAT, CDR2 FQDESV (reference sequence). TCRdb's copy holds only in-frame clones and misses some; the assay was immunoSEQ multiplex PCR. The sample has about 130,000 clones, roughly 90% seen once; the top ten hold 1% to 1.5%. The chain is built from TRBV11-1 and TRBJ2-5, with 7 bases matching TRBD2. The sample comprised peripheral blood. The source of this sequence is a woman over 75 with acute or convalescent COVID-19. The CDR3 sequence: CASSSWAGAGQETQYF. The CDR3 DNA reads as TGTGCCAGCAGCTCGTGGGCGGGAGCCGGGCAAGAGACCCAGTACTTC.